Listed below are T cell receptor beta chains from one sample, sequenced in a study of radiation and T cells in renal cell carcinoma. The repertoire was sequenced with immunoSEQ multiplex PCR; TCRdb's copy has only in-frame clones and lacks some. The table has 40,000 to 50,000 clones, 82% seen once. The input for sequencing was blood, taken from a patient whose treatment included radiotherapy and nephrectomy. The receptors originated from a woman between 65 and 79 years old with renal cell carcinoma. Each CDR3 is given with its conserved first and last residue. A D gene is named only where the DNA matches it firmly. Only some rows state a clone size, as once, few, many or a class for expanded clones.

j_call: TRBJ2-3; d_call: TRBD1; clone_size: NA; cdr3_length: 15; v_call: TRBV9; cdr3_nt: TGTGCCAGCAGCCCGACAGGGGGTTATGTAGATACGCAGTATTTT; cdr3_aa: CASSPTGGYVDTQYF
j_call: TRBJ1-1; d_call: NA; clone_size: NA; cdr3_length: 14; v_call: TRBV18; cdr3_nt: TGTGCCAGCTCCCCCTTCCAGAAGAACACTGAAGCTTTCTTT; cdr3_aa: CASSPFQKNTEAFF
j_call: TRBJ1-5; d_call: NA; clone_size: NA; cdr3_length: 13; v_call: TRBV6-5; cdr3_nt: TGTGCCAGCAGTTACTCGAAAGATCAGCCCCAGCATTTT; cdr3_aa: CASSYSKDQPQHF
j_call: TRBJ1-3; d_call: TRBD1; clone_size: few; cdr3_length: 14; v_call: TRBV18; cdr3_nt: TGTGCCAGCTCAGACAGGGCAACTGGAAACACCATATATTTT; cdr3_aa: CASSDRATGNTIYF
j_call: TRBJ1-2; d_call: NA; clone_size: NA; cdr3_length: 13; v_call: TRBV5-4; cdr3_nt: TGTGCCAGCAGCCAAGACAGTCTCTATGGCTACACCTTC; cdr3_aa: CASSQDSLYGYTF
j_call: TRBJ2-2; d_call: NA; clone_size: few; cdr3_length: 12; v_call: TRBV6-5; cdr3_nt: TGTGCCAGCAGTTCCACTGGCTTAGGGCTGTTTTTT; cdr3_aa: CASSSTGLGLFF
j_call: TRBJ1-5; d_call: TRBD1; clone_size: NA; cdr3_length: 16; v_call: TRBV7-9; cdr3_nt: TGTGCCAGCAGCCCCCTCGGGACAGTCAGCAATCAGCCCCAGCATTTT; cdr3_aa: CASSPLGTVSNQPQHF
j_call: TRBJ2-1; d_call: TRBD2; clone_size: NA; cdr3_length: 15; v_call: TRBV2; cdr3_nt: TGTGCCAGCAGTGAACTTAGCGGGGGGGCATATGAGCAGTTCTTC; cdr3_aa: CASSELSGGAYEQFF
j_call: TRBJ2-7; d_call: NA; clone_size: NA; cdr3_length: 10; v_call: TRBV21-1; cdr3_nt: TGTGCCAGCAGCAAGACACCCGGAGACTTC; cdr3_aa: CASSKTPGDF
j_call: TRBJ1-4; d_call: NA; clone_size: NA; cdr3_length: 14; v_call: TRBV6-5; cdr3_nt: TGTGCCAGCAGTCTTGAAATCACTAATGAAAAACTGTTTTTT; cdr3_aa: CASSLEITNEKLFF
j_call: TRBJ2-7; d_call: NA; clone_size: NA; cdr3_length: 16; v_call: TRBV10-1; cdr3_nt: TGCGCCAGCAGTGAGTTCACCGCCGGCAGGGAAGGGAAGCAGTACTTC; cdr3_aa: CASSEFTAGREGKQYF
j_call: TRBJ2-2; d_call: TRBD1; clone_size: NA; cdr3_length: 15; v_call: TRBV6-1; cdr3_nt: TGTGCCAGCAGGATGGACAGGTGGCCTACCGGGGAGCTGTTTTTT; cdr3_aa: CASRMDRWPTGELFF
j_call: TRBJ1-5; d_call: NA; clone_size: NA; cdr3_length: 13; v_call: TRBV19; cdr3_nt: TGTGCCAGTAGTGTGGGGACGTATCAGCCCCAGCATTTT; cdr3_aa: CASSVGTYQPQHF
j_call: TRBJ2-7; d_call: NA; clone_size: NA; cdr3_length: 14; v_call: TRBV5-1; cdr3_nt: TGCGCCAGCAGCTTGGTAGGGACGGCCTACGAGCAGTACTTC; cdr3_aa: CASSLVGTAYEQYF
j_call: TRBJ2-5; d_call: NA; clone_size: few; cdr3_length: 14; v_call: TRBV7-9; cdr3_nt: TGTGCCAGCAGCTACCGGGTAGACATCCAAACCCAGTACTTC; cdr3_aa: CASSYRVDIQTQYF
j_call: TRBJ1-5; d_call: TRBD1; clone_size: NA; cdr3_length: 15; v_call: TRBV2; cdr3_nt: TGTGCCAGCAGTGAAGGCCCAGACAGGGGGCAGCCCCAGCATTTT; cdr3_aa: CASSEGPDRGQPQHF
j_call: TRBJ1-3; d_call: NA; clone_size: NA; cdr3_length: 13; v_call: TRBV9; cdr3_nt: TGTGCCAGCAGCCCGGGGGTTGGAAACACCATATATTTT; cdr3_aa: CASSPGVGNTIYF
j_call: TRBJ2-5; d_call: NA; clone_size: few; cdr3_length: 17; v_call: TRBV4-1; cdr3_nt: TGCGCCAGCAGCCCTCGGGACTTCGGAGCGCGCCAAGAGACCCAGTACTTC; cdr3_aa: CASSPRDFGARQETQYF
j_call: TRBJ2-1; d_call: TRBD1; clone_size: NA; cdr3_length: 15; v_call: TRBV5-6; cdr3_nt: TGTGCCAGCAGGGCCGGACAGGGGATCTACAATGAGCAGTTCTTC; cdr3_aa: CASRAGQGIYNEQFF
j_call: TRBJ2-3; d_call: NA; clone_size: NA; cdr3_length: 15; v_call: TRBV6-5; cdr3_nt: TGTGCCAGCAGTCTATCACTCACCCAACTAGATACGCAGTATTTT; cdr3_aa: CASSLSLTQLDTQYF
j_call: TRBJ2-7; d_call: TRBD2; clone_size: few; cdr3_length: 16; v_call: TRBV2; cdr3_nt: TGTGCCAGCAGCCCTTTGTTAGCGGGGGTATCCTACGAGCAGTACTTC; cdr3_aa: CASSPLLAGVSYEQYF
j_call: TRBJ2-3; d_call: NA; clone_size: NA; cdr3_length: 13; v_call: TRBV7-2; cdr3_nt: TGTGCCAGCAGCTTAGCTCGCACAGATACGCAGTATTTT; cdr3_aa: CASSLARTDTQYF
j_call: TRBJ2-1; d_call: TRBD2; clone_size: many; cdr3_length: 16; v_call: TRBV9; cdr3_nt: TGTGCCAGCAGCGTAGGGCTCGGGGGGGCCTGGAATGAGCAGTTCTTC; cdr3_aa: CASSVGLGGAWNEQFF
j_call: TRBJ2-1; d_call: NA; clone_size: NA; cdr3_length: 16; v_call: TRBV15; cdr3_nt: TGTGCCACCAGCAGAGATCTAGGTCCCCGTTTTAGTGAGCAGTTCTTC; cdr3_aa: CATSRDLGPRFSEQFF
j_call: TRBJ2-7; d_call: NA; clone_size: few; cdr3_length: 14; v_call: TRBV5-1; cdr3_nt: TGCGCCAGCAGCTTTCACAGGGAAGACTACGAGCAGTACTTC; cdr3_aa: CASSFHREDYEQYF
j_call: TRBJ1-2; d_call: NA; clone_size: NA; cdr3_length: 17; v_call: TRBV2; cdr3_nt: TGTGCCAGCAGTGAAGCGATGGCGAGATCGACAACCTATGGCTACACCTTC; cdr3_aa: CASSEAMARSTTYGYTF
j_call: TRBJ2-3; d_call: NA; clone_size: NA; cdr3_length: 15; v_call: TRBV2; cdr3_nt: TGTGCCAGCAGTGAAAGTTTTATGGGCACAGATACGCAGTATTTT; cdr3_aa: CASSESFMGTDTQYF
j_call: TRBJ2-7; d_call: TRBD1; clone_size: once; cdr3_length: 16; v_call: TRBV27; cdr3_nt: TGTGCCAGCAGTTCAACCGGGACAGGACGAACCTACGAGCAGTACTTC; cdr3_aa: CASSSTGTGRTYEQYF
j_call: TRBJ2-1; d_call: TRBD2; clone_size: NA; cdr3_length: 13; v_call: TRBV2; cdr3_nt: TGTGCCAGCGAGCGGGACCACTACAATGAGCAGTTCTTC; cdr3_aa: CASERDHYNEQFF
j_call: TRBJ2-5; d_call: NA; clone_size: medium-sized; cdr3_length: 13; v_call: TRBV7-2; cdr3_nt: TGTGCCAGCAGCTCGGAGGGTCAGCAGACCCAGTACTTC; cdr3_aa: CASSSEGQQTQYF
j_call: TRBJ1-1; d_call: TRBD1; clone_size: NA; cdr3_length: 14; v_call: TRBV5-1; cdr3_nt: TGCGCCAGCAGCCCCGGGACAGCCAACACTGAAGCTTTCTTT; cdr3_aa: CASSPGTANTEAFF
j_call: TRBJ1-1; d_call: NA; clone_size: NA; cdr3_length: 11; v_call: TRBV6-5; cdr3_nt: TGTGCCAGCATGGTAAGGGCCGAAGCTTTCTTT; cdr3_aa: CASMVRAEAFF
j_call: TRBJ2-1; d_call: TRBD2; clone_size: NA; cdr3_length: 13; v_call: TRBV29-1; cdr3_nt: TGCAGCGTTGGCGGGAGGGATTCCAATGAGCAGTTCTTC; cdr3_aa: CSVGGRDSNEQFF
j_call: TRBJ1-5; d_call: TRBD1; clone_size: NA; cdr3_length: 17; v_call: TRBV7-2; cdr3_nt: TGTGCCAGCAGCCCGGGGCCGGGGACAGGCGTCAATCAGCCCCAGCATTTT; cdr3_aa: CASSPGPGTGVNQPQHF
j_call: TRBJ2-4; d_call: NA; clone_size: NA; cdr3_length: 13; v_call: TRBV29-1; cdr3_nt: TGCAGCGTACAGTTACTAGCCAAAAACATTCAGTACTTC; cdr3_aa: CSVQLLAKNIQYF
j_call: TRBJ1-4; d_call: NA; clone_size: once; cdr3_length: 18; v_call: TRBV7-2; cdr3_nt: TGTGCCAGCAGCTCACTACCCTCGGGGGGCAGGCGTGATGAAAAACTGTTTTTT; cdr3_aa: CASSSLPSGGRRDEKLFF
j_call: TRBJ2-2; d_call: NA; clone_size: NA; cdr3_length: 13; v_call: TRBV9; cdr3_nt: TGTGCCAGCAGCGTTTATAACACCGGGGAGCTGTTTTTT; cdr3_aa: CASSVYNTGELFF
j_call: TRBJ1-1; d_call: NA; clone_size: NA; cdr3_length: 14; v_call: TRBV11-2; cdr3_nt: TGTGCCAGCAGCTTAGAGGAAATGAACACTGAAGCTTTCTTT; cdr3_aa: CASSLEEMNTEAFF
j_call: TRBJ1-3; d_call: TRBD1; clone_size: NA; cdr3_length: 17; v_call: TRBV9; cdr3_nt: TGTGCCAGCAGCGTAGCTGGGGGACAGGGGGCGGGAAACACCATATATTTT; cdr3_aa: CASSVAGGQGAGNTIYF
j_call: TRBJ1-5; d_call: NA; clone_size: NA; cdr3_length: 15; v_call: TRBV5-1; cdr3_nt: TGCGCCAGCAGCATAAACGGGGGCGGCAATCAGCCCCAGCATTTT; cdr3_aa: CASSINGGGNQPQHF
j_call: TRBJ1-1; d_call: NA; clone_size: few; cdr3_length: 14; v_call: TRBV9; cdr3_nt: TGTGCCAGCAGCTCCGGTAGAGGGGACACTGAAGCTTTCTTT; cdr3_aa: CASSSGRGDTEAFF
j_call: TRBJ2-5; d_call: NA; clone_size: NA; cdr3_length: 15; v_call: TRBV2; cdr3_nt: TGTGCCAGCAGTGACCAAGACAGATACAAAGAGACCCAGTACTTC; cdr3_aa: CASSDQDRYKETQYF
j_call: TRBJ2-7; d_call: NA; clone_size: NA; cdr3_length: 15; v_call: TRBV11-2; cdr3_nt: TGTGCCAGCAGCTTCAGGACGGAGAGCTCCTACGAGCAGTACTTC; cdr3_aa: CASSFRTESSYEQYF
j_call: TRBJ2-5; d_call: TRBD2; clone_size: NA; cdr3_length: 13; v_call: TRBV25-1; cdr3_nt: TGTGCCAGCGCAGGACTAGCGGAAGAGACCCAGTACTTC; cdr3_aa: CASAGLAEETQYF
j_call: TRBJ1-4; d_call: TRBD1; clone_size: NA; cdr3_length: 14; v_call: TRBV28; cdr3_nt: TGTGCCAGCTCCTCTACAGGGGAAGGTGAAAAACTGTTTTTT; cdr3_aa: CASSSTGEGEKLFF
j_call: TRBJ2-5; d_call: NA; clone_size: NA; cdr3_length: 11; v_call: TRBV20-1; cdr3_nt: TGCAGTGCTAGAGGGGGTGAGACCCAGTACTTC; cdr3_aa: CSARGGETQYF
j_call: TRBJ2-7; d_call: NA; clone_size: NA; cdr3_length: 14; v_call: TRBV28; cdr3_nt: TGTGCCAGCAGTTTCCAGTTTGGGGCCTACGAGCAGTACTTC; cdr3_aa: CASSFQFGAYEQYF
j_call: TRBJ2-7; d_call: NA; clone_size: NA; cdr3_length: 15; v_call: TRBV4-1; cdr3_nt: TGCGCCAGCAGCCAAGTCGGGACCGGTACCTACGAGCAGTACTTC; cdr3_aa: CASSQVGTGTYEQYF
j_call: TRBJ2-3; d_call: NA; clone_size: NA; cdr3_length: 17; v_call: TRBV4-3; cdr3_nt: TGCGCCAGCTCCCCCCACCAGGGGCGGTTCCCCACAGATACGCAGTATTTT; cdr3_aa: CASSPHQGRFPTDTQYF